The 21 T cell receptor beta chains in this list originate from one sample, sequenced in a study of blood T cell repertoires in COVID-19. Method: immunoSEQ multiplex PCR; TCRdb's copy keeps in-frame clones and lacks some. The sample has about 480,000 clones, 85% to 90% seen once. The specimen sequenced was PBMCs or T cells enriched from blood (not recorded which). Receptors were obtained from a woman in her thirties or forties who had recovered from COVID-19.

The chain combines TRBV24-1 with TRBJ2-1; perhaps TRBD2 as D (6 bases). CDR3 size: 14 residues. Germline V CDR1 and CDR2: KGHDR, SFDVKD. V lost 1 base and J 6 bases, leaving 9 bases between the germline ends. CDR3 DNA: TGTGCCACCAGTGATTTTAGCGGACGCAATGAGCAGTTCTTC. Encoded protein: CATSDFSGRNEQFF.

This chain joins TRBV6-2 or TRBV6-3 and TRBJ1-2; no reliable D call. Trimming removed 4 bases from V and 5 bases from J, with 17 bases in between. There are 15 residues in the CDR3. Germline V gene data show CDR1 as MNHEY and CDR2 as SVGEGT. Here the CDR3 reads CASSLSRGNLYGYTF. The CDR3 bases are TGTGCCAGCAGTTTGAGTAGAGGCAACCTATATGGCTACACCTTC.

The chain employs TRBV4-2 and TRBJ2-1, with 9 bases identical to TRBD2. The CDR3 sequence is 16 residues long. Germline V gene sequence: CDR1 LGHNA, CDR2 YNFKEQ. After removal of 0 bases from V and 5 bases from J, the junction contained 5 bases not matched to a gene. The DNA for the CDR3 is TGTGCCAGCAGCCAAGATTGGGCTAGCGGGGACAATGAGCAGTTCTTC. Translating it yields CASSQDWASGDNEQFF.

V usage is TRBV6-5 and J usage is TRBJ2-1; 10 bases agree with TRBD2. Germline CDR1 MNHEY, CDR2 SVGAGI. The V gene end was trimmed by 6 bases and the J gene end by 4 bases; junction bases not matched to a gene: 6. CDR3 length equals 15 residues. The CDR3 loop is CASSTLAGVYNEQFF. CDR3 in DNA: TGTGCCAGCAGCACCCTAGCGGGGGTTTACAATGAGCAGTTCTTC.

The V gene is TRBV4-1, the J gene TRBJ1-1; a weak D match, TRBD1 (6 bases). This CDR3 contains 15 residues. Germline CDR1 reads MGHRA; CDR2 reads YSYEKL. Trimming removed 1 base at V and 1 base at J, with 10 bases between. The CDR3 coding sequence is TGCGCCAGCAGCCAAGCCCCGGACAGGAACACTGAAGCTTTCTTT. Protein: CASSQAPDRNTEAFF.

This clone turned up a few times. This chain connects TRBV19 to TRBJ2-3, with TRBD2 identical over 9 bases. The ends lost 5 bases at V and 2 bases at J; junction bases unmatched: 11. The CDR3 consists of 17 residues. Germline V gene data show CDR1 as LNHDA and CDR2 as SQIVND (reference sequence). DNA of the CDR3: TGTGCCAGTAGTTTCTCCCGTCGACTAGCGGTCACAGATACGCAGTATTTT. This encodes CASSFSRRLAVTDTQYF.

The V and J genes are TRBV9 and TRBJ2-1, with D possibly being TRBD2 (6 bases). CDR1 and CDR2 (germline): SGDLS, YYNGEE. The CDR3 covers 17 residues. V gave up 4 bases and J gave up 1 base, with 18 bases separating them. The CDR3 spells CASSLLGTSNSYNEQFF. Written as DNA, the CDR3 is TGTGCCAGCAGCCTCCTGGGGACTTCGAATTCCTACAATGAGCAGTTCTTC. Using reference TRBV9 and TRBJ2-1 for the parts outside the CDR3, the full variable domain is DSGVTQTPKHLITATGQRVTLRCSPRSGDLSVYWYQQSLDQGLQFLIQYYNGEERAKGNILERFSAQQFPDLHSELNLSSLELGDSALYFCASSLLGTSNSYNEQFFGPGTRLTVL.

The chain carries TRBV4-2 and TRBJ2-4; TRBD2 agrees at 9 bases. This CDR3 is built from 18 residues. V was pared by 1 base and J by 4 bases, with 11 bases of the junction left unmatched. Germline V CDR1 and CDR2: LGHNA, YNFKEQ. CDR3 nucleotide sequence: TGTGCCAGCAGCCAAGTAAGCGGGCGGGAGGGCCCAAAAAACATTCAGTACTTC. This codes for CASSQVSGREGPKNIQYF.

The chain carries TRBV7-2 and TRBJ1-1, with D possibly matching TRBD1 (6 bases). Trimming took 5 bases from V and 4 from J, leaving 14 bases between them. The CDR3 is 14 amino acids. CDR1 and CDR2 (germline): SGHTA, FQGNSA. The CDR3 DNA is TGTGCCAGCAGCCCTCAGCAGGGGCGCACTGAAGCTTTCTTT. Translated, it gives CASSPQQGRTEAFF. Variable domain in full (rest from reference TRBV7-2 and TRBJ1-1): GAGVSQSPSNKVTEKGKDVELRCDPISGHTALYWYRQSLGQGLEFLIYFQGNSAPDKSGLPSDRFSAERTGGSVSTLTIQRTQQEDSAVYLCASSPQQGRTEAFFGQGTRLTVV.

This clone was seen a handful of times. The J gene is TRBJ2-2, the V gene TRBV7-9; 11 bases are shared with TRBD2. V trimming: 8 bases; J trimming: 6 bases; junction bases outside the gene matches: 5. CDR1 SEHNR and CDR2 FQNEAQ come from the germline V gene (reference sequence). This CDR3 comprises 14 residues. The CDR3 sequence: CASLPGLAAGELFF. The CDR3 DNA is TGTGCCAGCCTCCCGGGACTAGCGGCCGGGGAGCTGTTTTTT. The full variable domain, completed using reference TRBV7-9 and TRBJ2-2, is DTGVSQNPRHKITKRGQNVTFRCDPISEHNRLYWYRQTLGQGPEFLTYFQNEAQLEKSRLLSDRFSAERPKGSFSTLEIQRTEQGDSAMYLCASLPGLAAGELFFGEGSRLTVL.

V is TRBV4-3 and J is TRBJ2-7; a weak D match, TRBD1 (6 bases). Trimming pared 0 bases from V and 2 bases from J, leaving 17 bases between. Germline V gene lookup returns CDR1 LGHNA and CDR2 YSLEER. CDR3 length: 17 amino acids. The CDR3 reads CASSQEITFTGTYEQYF. DNA of the CDR3: TGCGCCAGCAGCCAAGAAATCACGTTCACAGGGACCTACGAGCAGTACTTC.

The genes are TRBV7-2 and TRBJ2-2; D is possibly TRBD2 (5 bases). Germline V gives CDR1 SGHTA, CDR2 FQGNSA. The length of the CDR3 is 16 residues. V was clipped by 1 base and J by 4 bases, with 13 bases between them. The DNA for the CDR3 is TGTGCCAGCAGCTTAGGGAGAGGGCATGGCACCGGGGAGCTGTTTTTT. Protein product: CASSLGRGHGTGELFF.

The V and J genes are TRBV4-1 and TRBJ2-7; D is possibly TRBD2 (6 bases). Per germline, CDR1 MGHRA and CDR2 YSYEKL. This CDR3 is 13 amino acids long. Trimming left V 2 bases short and J 6 bases short, with 11 bases between. The CDR3 nucleotides are TGCGCCAGCAGCCAAAGGCGGGGAAGCGAGCAGTACTTC. Translation gives CASSQRRGSEQYF.

The chain uses TRBV6-5 and TRBJ1-1; D remains unclear. V gave up 6 bases and J gave up 4 bases, with 15 bases separating them. The CDR3 is 14 residues long. The germline CDR1 and CDR2 sequences are MNHEY and SVGAGI. The CDR3 is CASRYSAPGTEAFF. CDR3 DNA: TGTGCCAGCAGGTACAGTGCCCCGGGCACTGAAGCTTTCTTT.

The chain recombines TRBV7-9 with TRBJ2-2; 8 positions match TRBD1. Germline CDR1 SEHNR, CDR2 FQNEAQ (reference sequence). With 4 bases clipped from V and 5 bases from J, the junction kept 3 bases outside the gene matches. The CDR3 contains 14 residues. The CDR3 bases are TGTGCCAGCAGCTCCAGGGGGCAAACCGGGGAGCTGTTTTTT. This translates into CASSSRGQTGELFF.

This clone appeared once. The DNA for the CDR3 is TGCGCCAGCAGTGCGACTAGCGGGAGGGCGGATGAGCAGTTCTTC. Translated, it gives CASSATSGRADEQFF. The V and J genes are TRBV10-2 and TRBJ2-1; TRBD2 matches at 14 bases. Germline V gives CDR1 WSHSY, CDR2 SAAADI. Germline trimming cut 4 bases from V and 8 bases from J; bases unmatched to any gene: 4. This CDR3 contains 15 residues.

The genes are TRBV5-1 and TRBJ1-2; D is uncertain. Germline CDR1 SGHRS, CDR2 YFSETQ. The ends were cut back, 1 base at V and 2 bases at J, with 6 bases in the middle. The CDR3 covers 13 residues. CDR3 region: CASSLMANYGYTF. The CDR3 coding sequence is TGCGCCAGCAGCTTGATGGCCAACTATGGCTACACCTTC.

Worth noting for this clone: A junction end diverges from the germline sequence, so it may reflect a read error. The rearrangement uses TRBV7-2 and TRBJ2-7; 11 bases align to TRBD2. Germline CDR1 reads SGHTA; CDR2 reads FQGNSA. The CDR3 totals 14 residues. The CDR3 DNA follows: TGTGCCAGCAGGTTAGCGGGAGGGGGCTACGAGCAGTACTTC. Translating gives CASRLAGGGYEQYF. The full variable domain, with the rest looked up from reference TRBV7-2 and TRBJ2-7, is GAGVSQSPSNKVTEKGKDVELRCDPISGHTALYWYRQSLGQGLEFLIYFQGNSAPDKSGLPSDRFSAERTGGSVSTLTIQRTQQEDSAVYLCASRLAGGGYEQYFGPGTRLTVT.

This clone occurred once. The rearrangement links TRBV11-2 to TRBJ2-5; TRBD1 matches at 7 bases. V lost 7 bases to trimming and J lost 5 bases; unmatched junction nucleotides: 13. The length of the CDR3 is 15 residues. Germline loops: CDR1 SGHAT, CDR2 FQNNGV. CDR3 protein: CASNLDRAWGETQYF. The CDR3 coding sequence is TGTGCCAGCAACCTCGACAGGGCTTGGGGTGAGACCCAGTACTTC.

The chain carries TRBV19 and TRBJ2-3; 7 nucleotides match TRBD1. The CDR3 length is 16 residues. Trimming cost V 4 bases and J 1 base; bases outside gene matches: 8. Per germline, CDR1 LNHDA and CDR2 SQIVND (reference sequence). Written as DNA, the CDR3 is TGTGCCAGTAGTAGACAGGGAAAGGGAGGCACAGATACGCAGTATTTT. Its translation is CASSRQGKGGTDTQYF.

This clone was seen only a few times. V gene TRBV6-5 combines with J gene TRBJ1-5; D uncertain. CDR3 length: 13 residues. The V gene's germline CDR1 is MNHEY and CDR2 SVGAGI. The V and J ends lost 5 bases and 0 bases respectively, with 5 bases between them. The CDR3 region is CASSLNSNQPQHF. CDR3 DNA: TGTGCCAGCAGTCTTAATAGCAATCAGCCCCAGCATTTT.